This entry lists 17 T cell receptor beta chains sequenced from one sample in a study of cytomegalovirus exposure and HLA in healthy donors. PCR was performed using 60 Vbeta and 13 Jbeta primers. Produced via immunoSEQ multiplex PCR; TCRdb's table is partial and in-frame only. The listing records approximately 110,000 clones. Source material: PBMCs. The receptor set was obtained from a man aged 50 or older in good health and CMV-seronegative.

This rearrangement joins TRBV7-2 to TRBJ1-2; D gene ambiguous. The germline V gene has CDR1 SGHTA and CDR2 FQGNSA. With 2 bases removed from V and 4 bases from J, the gap between germline ends came to 14 bases. The CDR3 is 15 amino acids. The CDR3 is CASSLYYLATYGYTF. The CDR3 bases are TGTGCCAGCAGCTTATACTACCTGGCCACCTATGGCTACACCTTC.

The chain couples TRBV18 to TRBJ2-7; TRBD2 might be the D (6 bases). CDR3 length: 17 amino acids. From germline, CDR1 is KGHSH and CDR2 LQKENI. The V end lost 0 bases, the J end lost 6 bases, and 21 bases lay between the germline ends. CDR3 coding DNA: TGTGCCAGCTCACCACCTAGAGGTGCGCGGGATCCGGGCGAGCAGTACTTC. It translates to CASSPPRGARDPGEQYF.

The chain links TRBV11-2 to TRBJ2-1, with 8 bases identical to TRBD2. Germline lookup yields CDR1 SGHAT and CDR2 FQNNGV. The V segment lost 5 bases and the J segment 5 bases; nucleotides outside the gene matches: 8. The CDR3 is made up of 15 amino acids. CDR3 region: CASSLSGSPDNEQFF. As DNA, the CDR3 is TGTGCCAGCAGCCTAAGCGGGAGTCCCGACAATGAGCAGTTCTTC.

The chain uses TRBV14 and TRBJ2-2; 7 bases map to TRBD1. The V and J ends lost 5 bases and 6 bases, in that order; junction bases with no gene match: 12. Looked up from germline, CDR1 is SGHDN and CDR2 is FVKESK. The CDR3 is 16 amino acids. CDR3 in DNA: TGTGCCAGCAGCTTCCTCAGGGGGTCTCAAGCCGGGGAGCTGTTTTTT. Translating gives CASSFLRGSQAGELFF.

The rearrangement links TRBV15 to TRBJ2-7; a weak D match, TRBD1 (5 bases). The CDR3 length is 13 residues. Germline CDR1 reads LNHNV; CDR2 reads YYDKDF (reference sequence). The V and J ends lost 9 bases and 3 bases respectively, with 15 bases between them. The CDR3 nucleotides read TGTGCCACGAACACAAGGGGTGGCTACGAGCAGTACTTC. Protein product: CATNTRGGYEQYF.

The V and J genes are TRBV9 and TRBJ1-1; 7 bases fit TRBD1. The V gene's germline CDR1 is SGDLS and CDR2 YYNGEE. J gave up 5 bases and V 4 bases, and 5 bases lay outside the gene matches. The CDR3 extends over 13 amino acids. DNA for the CDR3: TGTGCCAGCAGCCCAGGGGGGTGGACTGAAGCTTTCTTT. As protein: CASSPGGWTEAFF.

The chain recombines TRBV18 with TRBJ2-3, with TRBD1 identical over 11 bases. The CDR3 contains 16 residues. Germline CDR1 KGHSH, CDR2 LQKENI. V shed 4 bases, J shed 3 bases, and the junction held 6 bases outside the gene matches. The CDR3 here is CASSLGQGASTDTQYF. CDR3 bases: TGTGCCAGCTCACTCGGACAGGGGGCATCGACAGATACGCAGTATTTT.

The V call is TRBV27, the J call TRBJ1-3; D is unclear. Trimming stripped 8 bases from V and 0 bases from J, with 14 bases between. Germline CDR1 MNHEY, CDR2 SMNVEV (reference sequence). This CDR3 has 15 amino acids. CDR3 coding DNA: TGTGCCAGCGCGAATACCGGGAGCTCTGGAAACACCATATATTTT. Protein sequence: CASANTGSSGNTIYF.

This chain joins TRBV14 and TRBJ1-2; perhaps TRBD1 as D (6 bases). CDR1 and CDR2 (germline): SGHDN, FVKESK. The CDR3 has 14 residues. V dropped 0 bases and J dropped 4 bases, with 9 bases sitting between them. For the CDR3, the DNA is TGTGCCAGCAGCCAAGATGTGGGGGCCTATGGCTACACCTTC. It encodes CASSQDVGAYGYTF. Supplemented by reference TRBV14 and TRBJ1-2, the full variable domain reads EAGVTQFPSHSVIEKGQTVTLRCDPISGHDNLYWYRRVMGKEIKFLLHFVKESKQDESGMPNNRFLAERTGGTYSTLKVQPAELEDSGVYFCASSQDVGAYGYTFGSGTRLTVV.

The chain has TRBV27 and TRBJ2-1, with 11 bases matching TRBD2. This CDR3 has 15 residues. Germline assignment: CDR1 MNHEY and CDR2 SMNVEV (reference sequence). V trimming: 2 bases; J trimming: 9 bases; junction bases outside the gene matches: 6. This chain's CDR3 is CASSLERLAGFEQFF. Here the CDR3 DNA reads TGTGCCAGCAGTTTAGAACGACTAGCGGGATTTGAGCAGTTCTTC.

The rearrangement links TRBV19 to TRBJ2-7, with 7 bases aligning to TRBD1. CDR3 size: 15 residues. The V and J ends lost 11 bases and 3 bases, in that order; junction bases with no gene match: 16. From germline, CDR1 is LNHDA and CDR2 SQIVND (reference sequence). CDR3 protein: CASSTLRTGVYEQYF. CDR3 in DNA: TGTGCCTCAAGTACCCTGCGGACAGGCGTCTACGAGCAGTACTTC.

The chain is built from TRBV6-5 and TRBJ2-5, with D tentatively TRBD2 (6 bases). The CDR3 consists of 12 residues. V shed 11 bases and J shed 1 base, with 11 bases lying between them. Germline V lookup: CDR1 MNHEY, CDR2 SVGAGI. The CDR3 spells CAAGPIQETQYF. CDR3 sequence (DNA): TGTGCCGCGGGACCTATCCAAGAGACCCAGTACTTC.

The chain links TRBV7-2 to TRBJ1-1; D might be TRBD1 (6 bases). The CDR3 has 14 residues. The ends were cut back, 6 bases at V and 3 bases at J, with 14 bases in the middle. Germline lookup yields CDR1 SGHTA and CDR2 FQGNSA. CDR3 in amino acids: CASSLFTGYTEAFF. The CDR3 DNA follows: TGTGCCAGCAGTTTATTCACAGGGTACACTGAAGCTTTCTTT.

The CDR3 loop reads CASSAISGGNNEQFF. The CDR3 coding sequence is TGCGCCAGCAGCGCGATAAGCGGGGGCAACAATGAGCAGTTCTTC. The chain joins TRBV5-1 to TRBJ2-1, with 8 bases identical to TRBD2. Germline values: CDR1 SGHRS, CDR2 YFSETQ. The CDR3 is 15 amino acids. J gave up 5 bases and V 4 bases, and 8 bases lay outside the gene matches.

For this clone: A junction boundary mismatches the germline segment, possibly from a read error. The chain has TRBV7-7 and TRBJ2-1; unclear D gene. The CDR3 is 11 amino acids. Germline V gives CDR1 SSHAT, CDR2 FNYEAQ (reference sequence). The CDR3 region has the DNA TGTGCTAGCAGCAACGGTGGTGAGCAGTTCTTC. This sequence encodes CASSNGGEQFF.

The chain's CDR3 is CASSFGSLLHEQYF. CDR3 nucleotides: TGTGCCAGCAGCTTCGGGTCCCTCCTCCACGAGCAGTACTTC. The chain employs TRBV7-2 and TRBJ2-7; D gene unclear. Germline V gene sequence: CDR1 SGHTA, CDR2 FQGNSA. This CDR3 is built from 14 residues. V was pared by 3 bases and J by 5 bases, with 14 bases between.

V gene TRBV18 combines with J gene TRBJ1-1, with TRBD1 matching over 11 bases. Germline V gives CDR1 KGHSH, CDR2 LQKENI. V shed 3 bases and J 5 bases; nucleotides not matched to a gene: 5. The CDR3 extends over 15 amino acids. This CDR3 is CASSPGQGGLTEAFF. CDR3 bases: TGTGCCAGCTCACCGGGACAGGGGGGATTGACTGAAGCTTTCTTT.